These T cell receptor beta chains were read from a single sample in a study of cytomegalovirus exposure and HLA in healthy donors. Profiling relied on immunoSEQ multiplex PCR, and the TCRdb table lists in-frame clones only, not all of them. The table records over 75,000 clones, around 85% of them present only once. The sequenced sample consisted of PBMCs. The source of these receptors is a man aged 18 to 35 in good health and CMV-seropositive. Each CDR3 is given with its conserved first and last residue. Each record gives: V gene, D gene, clone size, J gene, CDR3 protein, CDR3 DNA. D genes are given only for firm matches. A clone size is listed for some rows: how often the clone was seen (once, few, many), or a class if it is expanded.

TRBV19,TRBD2,-,TRBJ2-1,CASKGLGSYNEQFF,TGTGCCAGTAAGGGACTAGGGAGTTACAATGAGCAGTTCTTC
TRBV28,TRBD1,-,TRBJ1-5,CASSLTGVSWNQPQHF,TGTGCCAGCAGTTTAACAGGGGTTTCGTGGAATCAGCCCCAGCATTTT
TRBV28,-,-,TRBJ2-7,CASSPREGNSYEQYF,TGTGCCAGCAGCCCTCGGGAAGGGAACTCCTACGAGCAGTACTTC
TRBV2,-,few,TRBJ1-5,CASSGYRDSNQPQHF,TGTGCCAGCAGTGGGTACAGGGATAGCAATCAGCCCCAGCATTTT
TRBV6-5,TRBD2,once,TRBJ2-1,CASSLATSDEQFF,TGTGCCAGCAGTCTCGCTACTAGCGATGAGCAGTTCTTC
TRBV12-5,TRBD2,-,TRBJ2-1,CASGLTTLTSGGVNEQFF,TGTGCTAGTGGTTTGACAACTCTTACTAGCGGGGGTGTCAATGAGCAGTTCTTC
TRBV5-4,TRBD2,few,TRBJ2-2,CASSLGGSINTGELFF,TGTGCCAGCAGCTTGGGCGGGAGTATCAACACCGGGGAGCTGTTTTTT
TRBV19,TRBD2,-,TRBJ2-3,CASSKLAGGTDTQYF,TGTGCCAGTAGTAAACTAGCGGGAGGGACAGATACGCAGTATTTT
TRBV30,TRBD1,-,TRBJ1-3,CAWNRGLAGNTIYF,TGTGCCTGGAACAGGGGACTGGCTGGAAACACCATATATTTT
TRBV6-1,TRBD1,-,TRBJ2-3,CASSVGQGSDTQYF,TGTGCCAGCAGTGTAGGACAGGGTTCAGATACGCAGTATTTT
TRBV4-1,TRBD1,-,TRBJ1-2,CASSQGQGVGYGYTF,TGCGCCAGCAGCCAAGGACAGGGGGTCGGCTATGGCTACACCTTC
TRBV6-5,-,once,TRBJ1-5,CASSIKQGGPQHF,TGTGCCAGCAGCATTAAACAAGGGGGGCCCCAGCATTTT
TRBV29-1,-,-,TRBJ1-2,CSVGGDGNYGYTF,TGCAGCGTTGGGGGGGACGGAAACTATGGCTACACCTTC
TRBV15,-,-,TRBJ2-3,CATSRDPGAKDTQYF,TGTGCCACCAGCAGAGACCCAGGGGCGAAAGATACGCAGTATTTT
TRBV7-3,TRBD2,-,TRBJ2-3,CASSLSGGVDTQYF,TGTGCCAGCAGCTTATCCGGGGGGGTGGATACGCAGTATTTT
TRBV19,-,once,TRBJ2-5,CASSKEVGKETQYF,TGTGCCAGTAGTAAGGAGGTGGGGAAAGAGACCCAGTACTTC
TRBV2,TRBD1,few,TRBJ2-5,CASSANRGPETQYF,TGTGCCAGCAGTGCTAACAGGGGGCCAGAGACCCAGTACTTC
TRBV27,TRBD2,-,TRBJ2-1,CASSSGTSGYNEQFF,TGTGCCAGCAGTTCCGGGACTAGCGGATACAATGAGCAGTTCTTC
TRBV7-9,-,-,TRBJ2-5,CASSLGGVSETQYF,TGTGCCAGCAGCTTAGGAGGCGTATCGGAGACCCAGTACTTC
TRBV5-4,-,-,TRBJ1-2,CASSSENGGYTF,TGTGCCAGCAGCTCTGAAAACGGTGGCTACACCTTC
TRBV28,TRBD1,-,TRBJ1-2,CASSLNGQVRGYTF,TGTGCCAGCAGTTTAAATGGACAGGTCAGGGGGTACACCTTC
TRBV5-4,-,-,TRBJ1-2,CASSLAGLGGYTF,TGTGCCAGCAGCTTGGCGGGGTTAGGAGGCTACACCTTC
TRBV6-6,-,once,TRBJ2-7,CASSYRGTLADEQYF,TGTGCCAGCAGTTACCGCGGGACTCTGGCGGACGAGCAGTACTTC
TRBV11-2,TRBD1,-,TRBJ2-4,CASSSPGQGKGIQYF,TGTGCCAGCAGCTCCCCGGGACAGGGGAAGGGCATTCAGTACTTC
TRBV27,-,-,TRBJ1-2,CASSLGPGWGYTF,TGTGCCAGCAGTTTAGGTCCGGGTTGGGGCTACACCTTC
TRBV15,-,-,TRBJ2-1,CATSVREVGNEQFF,TGTGCCACCAGCGTTAGGGAGGTCGGCAATGAGCAGTTCTTC
TRBV4-1,-,-,TRBJ2-7,CASSQESLGVYEQYF,TGCGCCAGCAGCCAAGAATCGTTAGGGGTCTACGAGCAGTACTTC
TRBV6-6,TRBD2,-,TRBJ2-2,CASSYLTSGDTGELFF,TGTGCCAGCAGTTACTTAACTAGCGGGGACACCGGGGAGCTGTTTTTT
TRBV7-8,-,-,TRBJ2-7,CASSLGPSVQYF,TGTGCCAGCAGCCTGGGGCCATCGGTACAGTACTTC
TRBV7-3,-,-,TRBJ1-1,CASSPARENTEAFF,TGTGCCAGCAGCCCCGCCAGGGAAAACACTGAAGCTTTCTTT
TRBV15,TRBD1,-,TRBJ2-5,CATSHWGQNQETQYF,TGTGCCACCAGTCATTGGGGACAGAACCAAGAGACCCAGTACTTC
TRBV5-1,TRBD2,-,TRBJ2-1,CASNLLAGGNNEQFF,TGCGCCAGCAACCTCTTAGCGGGAGGTAACAATGAGCAGTTCTTC
TRBV4-2,-,-,TRBJ2-3,CASSQDSQTDTQYF,TGTGCCAGCAGCCAAGACTCCCAGACAGATACGCAGTATTTT
TRBV11-3,-,-,TRBJ2-3,CASSSRQFPNTQYF,TGTGCCAGCAGCTCTAGACAGTTCCCAAATACGCAGTATTTT
TRBV6-5,-,-,TRBJ2-3,CASSYEAAVSTDTQYF,TGTGCCAGCAGTTACGAAGCGGCTGTTAGCACAGATACGCAGTATTTT
TRBV29-1,TRBD2,-,TRBJ2-3,CSVGLAGTDTQYF,TGCAGCGTTGGGCTAGCGGGAACGGATACGCAGTATTTT
TRBV28,TRBD2,few,TRBJ2-3,CASLTSGGYTDTQYF,TGTGCCAGCCTGACTAGCGGAGGATACACAGATACGCAGTATTTT
TRBV9,-,-,TRBJ2-1,CASSEGGPSYNEQFF,TGTGCCAGCTCCGAAGGCGGGCCTTCCTACAATGAGCAGTTCTTC
TRBV18,TRBD1,-,TRBJ2-1,CASTAGTGGNEQFF,TGTGCCAGCACCGCGGGGACAGGGGGCAATGAGCAGTTCTTC
TRBV7-2,TRBD2,-,TRBJ2-1,CASSLGGGEEQFF,TGTGCCAGCAGCTTGGGCGGGGGAGAGGAGCAGTTCTTC
TRBV19,TRBD1,once,TRBJ1-2,CASSLDRDLRGYTF,TGTGCCAGTAGCTTGGACAGGGACCTCCGTGGCTACACCTTC